These T cell receptor beta chains were read from a single sample in a study of cytomegalovirus exposure and HLA in healthy donors. Only in-frame clones appear in the TCRdb table, and some are missing; sequencing was by immunoSEQ multiplex PCR. Of about 150,000 clones in the sample, approximately 90% were seen once. The specimen sequenced was PBMCs. These receptors were taken from a woman aged 30 to 39 in good health and CMV-seronegative. CDR3s include the opening cysteine and the closing phenylalanine or tryptophan. D genes are given only for firm matches. Clone size appears in some rows only: once, few, many, or a class for an expanded clone.

- TRBJ1-3 TRBV28 - CASSFGMLSAGYSGNTIYF TGTGCCAGCAGTTTCGGGATGTTGTCCGCTGGTTATTCTGGAAACACCATATATTTT
- TRBJ1-1 TRBV5-6 few CASSLSGGLMNTEAFF TGTGCCAGCAGCTTGTCGGGGGGTCTTATGAACACTGAAGCTTTCTTT
TRBD1 TRBJ2-1 TRBV30 - CAWSATGVRYNEQFF TGTGCCTGGAGTGCTACAGGGGTTCGATACAATGAGCAGTTCTTC
- TRBJ2-1 TRBV27 - CASRTPYNEQFF TGTGCCAGCAGGACACCCTACAATGAGCAGTTCTTC
- TRBJ2-7 TRBV5-3 - CARSQRDKGSYEQYF TGTGCCAGAAGCCAACGGGACAAGGGTTCCTACGAGCAGTACTTC
TRBD1 TRBJ1-1 TRBV18 - CASSPQLGDRGVEAFF TGTGCCAGCTCACCTCAGCTAGGAGACAGGGGGGTAGAAGCTTTCTTT
TRBD1 TRBJ1-5 TRBV6-5 - CASSQGQALRPQHF TGTGCCAGCAGCCAGGGACAGGCCCTGCGGCCCCAGCATTTT
TRBD2 TRBJ2-3 TRBV5-1 - CASSLAGLLAGGGTTQYF TGCGCCAGCAGCTTGGCCGGATTACTAGCGGGAGGGGGAACTACGCAGTATTTT
TRBD1 TRBJ1-2 TRBV7-9 once CASRGQGYGYTF TGTGCCAGCAGAGGACAGGGCTATGGCTACACCTTC
- TRBJ1-5 TRBV5-4 - CASSPERQRTNQPQHF TGTGCCAGCAGCCCTGAGCGACAGAGAACCAATCAGCCCCAGCATTTT
TRBD2 TRBJ2-2 TRBV7-9 - CSSSSWIAGPSGELFF TGTTCCAGCAGCTCTTGGATAGCGGGACCTTCCGGGGAGCTGTTTTTT
- TRBJ1-1 TRBV6-1 - CASRQTTNTEAFF TGTGCCAGTAGACAGACCACGAACACTGAAGCTTTCTTT
- TRBJ2-7 TRBV27 - CASSFGRGPYEQYF TGTGCCAGCAGTTTTGGGCGGGGCCCCTACGAGCAGTACTTC
- TRBJ2-4 TRBV28 - CASSLSGIGRIQYF TGTGCCAGCAGTTTATCCGGAATTGGGCGCATTCAGTACTTC
- TRBJ2-7 TRBV19 - CASSFGARSPYEQYF TGTGCCAGTAGTTTTGGGGCCCGGTCCCCCTACGAGCAGTACTTC
TRBD2 TRBJ2-3 TRBV29-1 - CSVGTSGGDWWGADTQYF TGCAGCGTTGGGACTAGCGGGGGTGACTGGTGGGGGGCAGATACGCAGTATTTT
- TRBJ1-1 TRBV10-3 few CAISGVAVAANTEAFF TGTGCCATCAGTGGAGTCGCGGTGGCAGCTAACACTGAAGCTTTCTTT
- TRBJ2-7 TRBV5-5 - CASSYRRGVGEQYF TGTGCCAGCAGTTATCGGCGGGGAGTGGGCGAGCAGTACTTC
- TRBJ2-7 TRBV2 - CASSDSSWLRSNEQYF TGTGCCAGCAGTGACTCCTCCTGGTTGAGATCCAACGAGCAGTACTTC
- TRBJ1-3 TRBV7-9 - CASSLGDLGRSGNTIYF TGTGCCAGCAGCTTAGGCGATCTGGGGCGCTCTGGAAACACCATATATTTT
- TRBJ1-6 TRBV28 - CASSLGGNSPLHF TGTGCCAGCAGTTTGGGGGGAAATTCACCCCTCCACTTT
- TRBJ1-1 TRBV29-1 - CSARVVNTEAFF TGCAGCGCGAGGGTAGTGAACACTGAAGCTTTCTTT
- TRBJ2-7 TRBV5-5 few CASSQDYQFYEQYF TGTGCCAGCAGCCAGGACTACCAATTCTACGAGCAGTACTTC
- TRBJ1-1 TRBV6-5 few CASSSPREAFF TGTGCCAGCAGTTCCCCTAGGGAAGCTTTCTTT
- TRBJ1-1 TRBV5-1 - CASSLAALTANTEAFF TGCGCCAGCAGCTTGGCCGCGCTGACAGCGAACACTGAAGCTTTCTTT
TRBD2 TRBJ2-1 TRBV15 - CATSRDRASGSLFYNEQFF TGTGCCACCAGCAGAGACCGGGCTAGCGGGAGTTTATTTTACAATGAGCAGTTCTTC
TRBD2 TRBJ2-2 TRBV19 once CASSIQAGGGTGELFF TGTGCCAGTAGTATTCAAGCGGGAGGGGGCACCGGGGAGCTGTTTTTT
- TRBJ2-7 TRBV7-2 - CASSLLGSVYEQYF TGTGCCAGCAGCTTACTCGGGAGTGTCTACGAGCAGTACTTC
TRBD2 TRBJ2-7 TRBV29-1 - CSVEGRELAGGSAYEQYF TGCAGCGTTGAAGGACGTGAGCTAGCGGGAGGGTCAGCCTACGAGCAGTACTTC
TRBD1 TRBJ2-7 TRBV5-1 - CASSSQSGQGFYEQYF TGCGCCAGCAGCTCCCAGTCGGGACAGGGGTTCTACGAGCAGTACTTC
TRBD2 TRBJ2-3 TRBV5-8 - CASSFFSGGTDTQYF TGTGCCAGCAGCTTTTTTAGCGGGGGCACAGATACGCAGTATTTT
- TRBJ2-7 TRBV10-1 - CARHGSDAVGSGAYEQYF TGCGCCAGGCACGGATCTGACGCGGTCGGCTCAGGGGCCTACGAGCAGTACTTC
- TRBJ2-1 TRBV5-5 few CASSQDPQGAYNEQFF TGCGCCAGCAGCCAAGATCCTCAGGGTGCCTACAATGAGCAGTTCTTC
TRBD2 TRBJ2-7 TRBV28 - CASSSAGGEQYF TGTGCCAGCAGTTCCGCGGGGGGCGAGCAGTACTTC
TRBD1 TRBJ1-2 TRBV6-4 few CASSDSYRGNGYTF TGTGCCAGCAGTGACTCGTACAGGGGGAATGGCTACACCTTC
TRBD2 TRBJ2-1 TRBV28 - CATGLAGNEQFF TGTGCCACGGGACTAGCGGGAAATGAGCAGTTCTTC
TRBD2 TRBJ2-3 TRBV27 - CASVDRGVRATDTQYF TGTGCCAGCGTAGACCGGGGGGTAAGGGCCACAGATACGCAGTATTTT
- TRBJ1-1 TRBV27 - CASSWAGMNTEAFF TGTGCCAGCAGTTGGGCGGGGATGAACACTGAAGCTTTCTTT
TRBD1 TRBJ2-7 TRBV27 - CASSSTGTGAYEQYF TGTGCCAGCAGTTCCACCGGGACAGGGGCCTACGAGCAGTACTTC
- TRBJ1-2 TRBV7-3 - CASSSGGGLGYTF TGTGCCAGCAGCTCCGGTGGCGGGCTTGGCTACACCTTC
TRBD2 TRBJ2-3 TRBV5-1 - CASSLIAGADTQYF TGCGCCAGCAGCTTGATAGCGGGAGCAGATACGCAGTATTTT
- TRBJ1-3 TRBV30 - CAWSVGGTGNTIYF TGTGCCTGGAGTGTTGGGGGGACTGGAAACACCATATATTTT
TRBD1 TRBJ2-7 TRBV10-3 - CAISGAPGQGHYEQYF TGTGCCATCAGTGGGGCCCCGGGACAGGGGCACTACGAGCAGTACTTC
- TRBJ2-1 TRBV7-8 - CASGVHRRGNEQFF TGTGCCAGCGGAGTTCACAGGAGGGGCAATGAGCAGTTCTTC
TRBD1 TRBJ1-3 TRBV28 - CASSVSPIISLKTGPGNTIYF TGTGCCAGCAGTGTATCACCTATAATCTCGTTAAAGACAGGGCCTGGAAACACCATATATTTT
- TRBJ1-1 TRBV7-2 - CASSSSTRGRGRAFF TGTGCCAGCAGCTCTTCAACGAGAGGGCGGGGCCGAGCTTTCTTT
TRBD1 TRBJ1-2 TRBV5-5 once CASSLQGADYGYTF TGTGCCAGCAGCCTACAGGGGGCGGACTATGGCTACACCTTC
TRBD1 TRBJ2-1 TRBV18 - CASSLWNRGSYNEQFF TGTGCCAGCTCTCTTTGGAACAGGGGTTCCTACAATGAGCAGTTCTTC
TRBD2 TRBJ2-3 TRBV5-6 few CASSLVSYGGSLDTQYF TGTGCCAGCAGCTTGGTATCGTACGGGGGGTCGTTGGATACGCAGTATTTT
- TRBJ2-3 TRBV19 few CASSIGGTDTQYF TGTGCCAGTAGTATTGGGGGGACAGATACGCAGTATTTT
- TRBJ2-1 TRBV19 - CASSIWDTYNEQFF TGTGCCAGTAGTATATGGGACACCTACAATGAGCAGTTCTTC
TRBD2 TRBJ2-3 TRBV7-9 - CASSFIGLAGDTDTQYF TGTGCCAGCAGCTTTATAGGACTAGCGGGGGACACAGATACGCAGTATTTT
TRBD1 TRBJ2-4 TRBV6-1 - CASSEMGTGGPGQYF TGTGCCAGCAGTGAAATGGGGACAGGGGGCCCAGGCCAGTACTTC
- TRBJ1-1 TRBV7-2 - CASSFGRGTEAFF TGTGCCAGCAGCTTCGGCAGGGGCACTGAAGCTTTCTTT
TRBD1 TRBJ1-1 TRBV28 - CASSSYWVDRAGETEAFF TGTGCCAGCAGTTCCTATTGGGTCGACAGGGCTGGAGAGACTGAAGCTTTCTTT